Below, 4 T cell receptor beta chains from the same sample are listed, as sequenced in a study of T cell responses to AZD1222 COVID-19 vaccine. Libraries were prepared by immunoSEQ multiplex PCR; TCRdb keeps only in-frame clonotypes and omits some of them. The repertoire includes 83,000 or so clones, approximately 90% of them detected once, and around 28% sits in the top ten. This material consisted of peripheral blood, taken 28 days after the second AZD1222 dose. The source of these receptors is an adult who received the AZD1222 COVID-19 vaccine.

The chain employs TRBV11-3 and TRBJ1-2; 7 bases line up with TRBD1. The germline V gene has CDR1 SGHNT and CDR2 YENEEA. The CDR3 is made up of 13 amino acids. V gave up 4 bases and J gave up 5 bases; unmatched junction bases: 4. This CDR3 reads CASSSPGGYGYTF. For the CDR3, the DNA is TGTGCCAGCAGCTCCCCAGGGGGATATGGCTACACCTTC. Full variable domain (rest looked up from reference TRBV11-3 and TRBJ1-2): EAGVVQSPRYKIIEKKQPVAFWCNPISGHNTLYWYLQNLGQGPELLIRYENEEAVDDSQLPKDRFSAERLKGVDSTLKIQPAELGDSAVYLCASSSPGGYGYTFGSGTRLTVV.

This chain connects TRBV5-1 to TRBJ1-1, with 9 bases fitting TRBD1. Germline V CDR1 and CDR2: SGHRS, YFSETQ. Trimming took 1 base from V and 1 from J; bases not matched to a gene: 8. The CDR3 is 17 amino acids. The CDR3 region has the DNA TGCGCCAGCAGCTTGTACAGGGGGCTATCTAGGAACACTGAAGCTTTCTTT. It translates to CASSLYRGLSRNTEAFF.

Here the CDR3 reads CASSEDDISYEQYF. In nucleotides, the CDR3 is TGTGCCAGCAGCGAAGACGACATTTCCTACGAGCAGTACTTC. The rearrangement links TRBV7-9 to TRBJ2-7; D not resolved. Germline lookup yields CDR1 SEHNR and CDR2 FQNEAQ (reference sequence). The CDR3 is made up of 14 amino acids. V lost 5 bases and J lost 1, with 12 bases in between.

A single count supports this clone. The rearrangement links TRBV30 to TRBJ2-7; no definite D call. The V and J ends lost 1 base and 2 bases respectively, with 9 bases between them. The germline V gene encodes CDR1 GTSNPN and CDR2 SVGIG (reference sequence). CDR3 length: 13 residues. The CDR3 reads CAWSGRSPYEQYF. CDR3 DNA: TGTGCCTGGAGTGGTAGATCCCCCTACGAGCAGTACTTC.